This TCR beta chain was recorded in a study of cytomegalovirus exposure and HLA in healthy donors. For this clone: The antigen remains undetermined.

Study-wide results and limits: High sensitivity and specificity were reportedly achieved when the classifier diagnosed cytomegalovirus status.

This PCR relied on a set of 60 Vbeta primers and 13 Jbeta primers. This table comes from immunoSEQ multiplex PCR, and its TCRdb copy is limited to in-frame clones, with some not included. The table lists around 200,000 clones, 60% to 85% of them singletons, with around 3% in the top ten. Germline assignment: CDR1 KGHSH and CDR2 LQKENI. This CDR3 spans 12 amino acids. The ends were cut back, 1 base at V and 10 bases at J, with 8 bases in the middle. The chain links TRBV18 to TRBJ2-1, with unresolved D. The sample consisted of PBMCs. The TCR originated in a male donor in good health and CMV-seronegative. The CDR3, as DNA: TGTGCCAGCTCACCACTAGTTGTGGAGCAGTTCTTC. Amino acids: CASSPLVVEQFF. The variable domain in full, completed from reference TRBV18 and TRBJ2-1, reads NAGVMQNPRHLVRRRGQEARLRCSPMKGHSHVYWYRQLPEEGLKFMVYLQKENIIDESGMPKERFSAEFPKEGPSILRIQQVVRGDSAAYFCASSPLVVEQFFGPGTRLTVL.